What follows are 14 T cell receptor beta chains derived from one specimen sequenced in a study of regulatory T cells in long-lasting Graves disease. Time point reported: persistent/refractory GD, antithyroid drugs over 5 years with positive TRAb. The TCR library was prepared using RNA isolated from PBMCs. To make TCR beta libraries, researchers used iRepertoire HTBI primers and Arm-PCR of CDR3 regions. TCRdb fed the multiplex PCR reads into MiXCR, producing one record per CDR3 protein. The profile shows nearly 350,000 distinct CDR3 sequences, about 19% of them singletons. Sequencing used peripheral blood mononuclear cells (PBMCs), obtained when the disease was refractory, from a patient treated with antithyroid drugs. The source is a female donor with Graves disease.

This clonotype came up a few times. At one end, the junction sequence differs from germline, possibly due to a read error. The chain has TRBV19 and TRBJ2-4, with D hard to call. This CDR3 region has 13 residues. Germline-derived CDR1 and CDR2 are LNHDA and SQIVND (reference sequence). The CDR3 loop is CASKEPGKSIQYF. CDR3 in DNA: TGTGCATCGAAGGAGCCCGGAAAAAGCATTCAGTACTTC.

This clonotype was counted at least ten times. V and J are TRBV12-3 or TRBV12-4 and TRBJ1-1; no definite D call. This CDR3 comprises 14 residues. V was pared by 4 bases and J by 0 bases, with 9 bases between. The CDR3 spells CASSSSFMNTEAFF. The CDR3 DNA reads TGTGCCAGCAGTTCAAGCTTCATGAACACTGAAGCTTTCTTT.

This clonotype was detected only a few times. One end of the junction varies from germline; a read error may be responsible. This chain connects TRBV10-3 to TRBJ2-7; 8 bases are shared with TRBD2. Germline lookup yields CDR1 ENHRY and CDR2 SYGVKD. The CDR3 extends over 12 amino acids. The CDR3, as DNA: TGTGCCGCCCACGCGGGGGGAATCGAGCTGTACTTC. Protein product: CAAHAGGIELYF.

The table lists this clonotype with a few counts. The chain has TRBV10-2 and TRBJ1-4; 7 positions agree with TRBD1. Germline V gene sequence: CDR1 WSHSY, CDR2 SAAADI. V dropped 7 bases and J dropped 0; count of bases not matched to a gene: 8. This CDR3 comprises 16 residues. The CDR3 region is CASKPGQTTTNEKLFF. DNA for the CDR3: TGCGCCAGCAAACCGGGACAGACTACAACTAATGAAAAACTGTTTTTT.

This clonotype has more than one count but fewer than ten. At one boundary the junction diverges from the germline segment, which might be a read error. V gene TRBV7-7 combines with J gene TRBJ1-6; D not certain. The CDR3 consists of 13 residues. CDR1 SSHAT and CDR2 FNYEAQ come from the germline V gene (reference sequence). CDR3 nucleotides: TGTGCTAGCAGCTACGACTCGGGTTCACCCCTCCACTTT. It yields the protein CASSYDSGSPLHF.

This clonotype was seen more than once but under ten times. V gene TRBV11-2 combines with J gene TRBJ1-3, with no clear D. The CDR3 runs 16 residues. The germline CDR1 and CDR2 sequences are SGHAT and FQNNGV. V was shortened by 1 base and J by 0 bases, with 10 bases between the two germline ends. CDR3 protein: CASSLGGVYSGNTIYF. The CDR3 nucleotides read TGTGCCAGCAGCTTAGGTGGCGTTTACTCTGGAAACACCATATATTTT.

The chain is built from TRBV30 and TRBJ1-6; D unresolved. CDR1 and CDR2 (germline): GTSNPN, SVGIG (reference sequence). This CDR3 contains 13 residues. Trimming cost V 5 bases and J 7 bases, with 12 bases left between them. The CDR3 here is CAWAVAGNSPLHF. The DNA of the CDR3 is TGTGCCTGGGCAGTAGCGGGGAATTCACCCCTCCACTTT.

The table lists this clonotype with a few counts. The chain links TRBV5-1 to TRBJ1-4, with D possibly TRBD1 on 6 matching bases. V shed 7 bases and J shed 8 bases, with 15 bases lying between them. In germline, CDR1 is SGHRS, CDR2 YFSETQ. CDR3 length equals 13 residues. CDR3 in amino acids: CASSLTGWEKLFF. The CDR3 DNA reads as TGCGCCAGCTCATTGACAGGTTGGGAAAAACTGTTTTTT.

This clonotype has at least ten counts. The rearrangement links TRBV12-3 or TRBV12-4 to TRBJ1-1; tentatively, D is TRBD1 (5 bases). There are 15 residues in the CDR3. Between the trimmed V and J ends, which lost 4 bases and 4 bases, there was a span of 16 bases. In DNA, the CDR3 is TGTGCCAGCAGTTCTCTCCGGGACGGAAGCACTGAAGCTTTCTTT. Residues: CASSSLRDGSTEAFF.

This clonotype was recorded at least ten times. This chain uses TRBV27 with TRBJ1-2, with a possible D match to TRBD1 (6 bases). The CDR3 consists of 15 residues. Germline V gives CDR1 MNHEY, CDR2 SMNVEV (reference sequence). Deletions cut 0 bases from V and 4 bases from J, with 12 bases between. The CDR3 loop is CASSLSTGGGYGYTF. The CDR3 DNA is TGTGCCAGCAGTTTATCGACCGGGGGCGGCTATGGCTACACCTTC.

This rearrangement joins TRBV27 to TRBJ2-7; 8 bases align to TRBD1. The CDR3 totals 16 residues. Germline CDR1 and CDR2: MNHEY and SMNVEV (reference sequence). V gave up 6 bases and J gave up 2 bases; unmatched junction bases: 12. The CDR3 loop is CASSKGRRTGTYEQYF. CDR3 nucleotides: TGTGCCAGCAGCAAAGGCCGCCGGACAGGGACCTACGAGCAGTACTTC.

The CDR3, as DNA: TGTGCCAGCAGCTTAGTCGGGACAGGGGGCGCCCCGATGAACACTGAAGCTTTCTTT. Protein product: CASSLVGTGGAPMNTEAFF. V gene TRBV11-3 combines with J gene TRBJ1-1; 12 positions agree with TRBD1. V was pared by 1 base and J by 0 bases, with 9 bases of the junction left unmatched. There are 19 residues in the CDR3. Per the germline V gene, CDR1 is SGHNT and CDR2 is YENEEA.

The sample holds a few counts of this clonotype. The chain is built from TRBV20-1 and TRBJ1-1, with 7 bases fitting TRBD1. Germline V CDR1 and CDR2: DFQATT, SNEGSKA (reference sequence). This CDR3 comprises 13 residues. V trimming: 4 bases; J trimming: 10 bases; junction bases outside the gene matches: 12. The CDR3 is CSATWQGGFGAFF. As DNA, the CDR3 is TGCAGTGCTACCTGGCAGGGGGGATTCGGAGCTTTCTTT.

This clonotype was detected once. The rearrangement joins TRBV6-5 to TRBJ2-5, with D possibly called TRBD1 or TRBD2 (6 bases each). Germline CDR1 is MNHEY and CDR2 is SVGAGI. This CDR3 region has 16 residues. Trimming took off 4 bases at V and 4 bases at J, with 19 bases between the two ends. The CDR3 loop reads CASSSLGGAGAETQYF. The CDR3 DNA reads as TGTGCCAGCAGTTCCCTGGGGGGAGCAGGGGCAGAGACCCAGTACTTC.